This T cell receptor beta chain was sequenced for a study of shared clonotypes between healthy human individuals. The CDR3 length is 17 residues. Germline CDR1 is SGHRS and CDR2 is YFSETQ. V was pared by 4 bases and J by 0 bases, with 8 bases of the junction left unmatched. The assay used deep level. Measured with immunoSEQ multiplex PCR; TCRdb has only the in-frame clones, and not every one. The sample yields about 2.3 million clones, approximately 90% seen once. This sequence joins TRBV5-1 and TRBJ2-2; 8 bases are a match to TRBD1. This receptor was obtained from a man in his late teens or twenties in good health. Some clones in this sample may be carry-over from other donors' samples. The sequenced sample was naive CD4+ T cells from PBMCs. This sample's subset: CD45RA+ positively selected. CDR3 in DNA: TGCGCCAGCAGCCCAAACGGACAGGGAGCGAACACCGGGGAGCTGTTTTTT. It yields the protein CASSPNGQGANTGELFF.